This T cell receptor (beta chain) was observed in a study of T cells in Graves' hyperthyroidism and ophthalmopathy (dated by TCRdb to between 2017 and 2020). Describing the broader study: Peripheral blood was collected at initial diagnosis, before any treatment. To identify distinguishing TCR V-J signatures, a discovery cohort of 90 to 100 patients was used, comprising 43 with Graves' ophthalmopathy and about 59 with stable Graves' hyperthyroidism. Prospective prediction of ophthalmopathy was tested in an independent validation cohort consisting of roughly 19 hyperthyroidism patients and 15 or so patients who later progressed to ophthalmopathy. The roughly 100 discovery patients were randomly divided into training and test sets at a 7:3 ratio. The study also compared thyroid tissue and blood T-cell repertoires from more than five Graves' hyperthyroidism patients. Following sampling, methimazole starting at 30 mg daily was given to hyperthyroidism patients, and high-dose intravenous methylprednisolone was given to ophthalmopathy patients. The paper reports TCR Vbeta CDR3 sequencing of 140 or so peripheral blood samples: fewer than 50 ophthalmopathy, 70 to 85 hyperthyroidism and 17 progressor patients.

Inclusive of the bounding cysteine and phenylalanine, the CDR3 is 14 residues long. The read is trimmed to its CDR3 DNA, 42 bases read in frame from base 1. CDR1 and CDR2, looked up from the germline V gene, are SQVTM and ANQGSEA. Ends trimmed: V by 7 bases, J by 2 bases; bases unmatched to a gene: 8. A patient counted as having stable Graves' hyperthyroidism if no progression to ophthalmopathy occurred over 18 months of follow-up. Hyperthyroidism patients were newly diagnosed, had a disease duration of under 2 months, and were aged 18 to 65 years. Exclusion was applied to patients with uncontrolled infections, other autoimmune diseases, pregnancy or lactation. Diagnoses relied on clinical symptoms, serum thyroxine and TRAb, thyroid ultrasound and orbital computed tomography. Ficoll-Paque density gradient centrifugation was used to isolate PBMCs from 8.5 to 10 ml of fresh peripheral blood. Total RNA was extracted using Trizol reagent, and RNA quality was assessed on an Agilent 2100 Bioanalyzer.

TCR beta CDR3 regions were amplified from RNA transcripts. For the first round of RT-PCR on the TCR CDR3, the HTBI primer set was used together with the Qiagen OneStep RT-PCR kit. The libraries were constructed in a second round of multiplex PCR and then size-selected and purified. The libraries were sequenced on an Illumina HiSeq2000 using paired-end 100 bp reads. In the source study's methods: SOAPnuke was used to process the raw data, with reads discarded if the reads contained adapters or uncalled bases, had a mean Phred below 15, or lacked an exact constant-primer or identifier match. COPE v1.2.5 was used to merge high-quality paired reads, and clonotypes were defined as unique nucleotide sequences. Clonotypes were aligned to IMGT TRBV, TRBD and TRBJ reference segments using MiTCR v1.1. Only V-J combinations with frequency above 0.0001, covering 99% to 99.2% of repertoires, were analysed. A TCS score was defined as the ratio between F50 (clonal expansion) and ExV (chaos), using BLOSUM62-based TCRdist between CDR3 peptides within each V-J. Welch's t-statistics and random forest reduced several hundred V-J features to 10 to 15, which were used in a naive Bayes classifier (R e1071). In-frame beta chains were kept once TCRdb had trimmed the public reads at Q25 with fastp and called clones with MiXCR. Duplicate CDR3 protein sequences are folded into a single record with the most common DNA and genes. For this entry, the V and J calls and clone size follow TCRdb and not the study's own pipeline. For this sample the table gives hundreds of thousands of distinct CDR3 sequences, of which 16% were detected only once. Roughly 18% of the sample goes to the ten largest clones.

To note about this clonotype: The antigen this receptor binds is unknown. Base qualities are not at hand, and no much larger clone is one base apart.

The paper's findings and limits, for the study overall: In validation, the model predicted progression to ophthalmopathy a median of about 6.8 months before onset, with roughly 68% sensitivity and 72.22% specificity. Ophthalmopathy was separated from stable hyperthyroidism by a 13 V-J signature model, with approximately 85% sensitivity and 81% to 82% specificity obtained in cross-validation and 80%/75% obtained in testing. No statistical method was used to fix the sample size in advance, and group allocation was not hidden from the investigators. Most expanded thyroid clonotypes (frequency above 0.001) were also detected in blood, suggesting blood repertoires may reflect thyroid immune responses.

The rearranged segments are TRBV29-1 and TRBJ1-3; TRBD1 fits 7 bases in the junction. This clonotype was obtained from a woman between 18 and 29 years old with Graves' hyperthyroidism. Sequencing used blood. The DNA sequence is given as TGCAGCGCCCGAGACAGGGATACTGGAAACACCATATATTTT. The translation is CSARDRDTGNTIYF.